This T cell receptor (beta chain) was sequenced for a study of cytomegalovirus exposure and HLA in healthy donors (dated 2017 in TCRdb). About the full investigation: According to a later analysis, one platform produced both the 110 or so validation repertoires and the 666 repertoires of the first cohort. The study combined high-throughput TCR immunosequencing, statistical association of individual TCRs with disease status, and machine learning to predict cytomegalovirus infection status. The study aimed to test whether cataloging public T cell receptors could reveal signatures of past pathogen exposure. In addition to the first cohort of 666 subjects, a separate validation cohort of approximately 120 different subjects was used.

Receptor amplification or capture employed the immunoSEQ multiplex PCR assay. The original pipeline was this. To diagnose cytomegalovirus status from the catalog of TCR beta chain sequences, a statistical classification framework was built. TCRdb retrieved this table from immuneACCESS and kept in-frame rearrangements only. Not all clones are present; in checked studies, unresolved V genes account for under half, and no reason is known for the remainder. Clone size and V and J calls were adopted from that table, with D and trimming inferred from the DNA. The sample table holds tens of thousands of clones, of which about 93% were seen once. The ten largest clones take up 3.3% of the sample. Points the paper makes about the study in general: The study listed 150 to 200 TCR beta chains as associated with cytomegalovirus. In both the original and validation cohorts, the classifier was reported to diagnose cytomegalovirus status with high specificity and sensitivity. The validation cohort had no HLA typing available for a later analysis, so co-occurrence within that cohort was assessed over all 120 or so repertoires. In vitro tests confirmed that a few of the cytomegalovirus-associated TCR beta chains recognize cytomegalovirus antigens. Most TCR sequences were seen in very few donors, while some public TCRs were found in many individuals. According to the authors, the approach could potentially be generalized to other disease states and immunological phenotypes. Of the cluster scores, 90% to 95% were above 0 in a later analysis, which found that TCRs clustered in the first cohort also tended to co-occur in the approximately 110 validation repertoires.

On this clone itself: It lacks a known antigen. Base qualities were left out, and no much larger clone turns up one base away.

Donors formed part of the validation cohort, which comprised about 130 subjects and was distinct from the first cohort of 670 or so subjects. The sample comprised PBMCs. The origin of this receptor is a man aged 18 to 29 in good health and CMV-seronegative.

The CDR3 here reads CASSLYQGNTEAFF. In nucleotides, the sequence is TGTGCCAGCAGCTTGTATCAGGGAAACACTGAAGCTTTCTTT. Recombination joined TRBV5-4 with TRBJ1-1; matching of 5 bases hints at TRBD1 as the D gene. The CDR3, from cysteine to phenylalanine, totals 14 residues. Only the CDR3 DNA stays, 42 bases, in frame from base 1. The junction carries 9 bases between V and J, which are trimmed by 1 base and 2 bases respectively. The germline V gene (reference sequence) yields SGHNT for CDR1 and YYREEE for CDR2.